The 31 T cell receptor beta chains reported below all come from one sample, sequenced in a study of shared clonotypes between healthy human individuals. CD45RO-negative CD8 cells positively selected for CCR7 made up the naive population, which excluded terminally differentiated effector memory CD45RA+ cells. Repertoires were generated with immunoSEQ multiplex PCR, while TCRdb's copy carries only in-frame clones and drops some. The top ten hold 0.9% to 1.3% of the sample, which has some 2 million clones, 85% to 95% seen once. The specimen was naive CD8+ T cells sorted from blood. Every receptor here comes from a man between 18 and 29 years old in good health.

CDR3 nucleotide sequence: TGTGCCAGCAGTTTAGGAATGAACGGGGAGCTGTTTTTT. Translation gives CASSLGMNGELFF. The chain recombines TRBV6-5 with TRBJ2-2; D unresolved. The CDR3 sequence is 13 residues long. V lost 4 bases and J 7 bases, leaving 10 bases between the germline ends. Germline V CDR1 and CDR2: MNHEY, SVGAGI.

Only one count was recorded for this clone. This chain uses TRBV19 with TRBJ2-2, with 11 bases aligning to TRBD2. V gave up 3 bases and J gave up 6 bases; unmatched junction bases: 9. Germline-derived CDR1 and CDR2 are LNHDA and SQIVND (reference sequence). This CDR3 has 17 residues. The CDR3 region has the DNA TGTGCCAGTAGTATGGTTTTGGGGACTAGCGGCGCCGGGGAGCTGTTTTTT. Protein: CASSMVLGTSGAGELFF.

The chain has TRBV2 and TRBJ1-2; 10 bases align to TRBD1. Germline CDR1 is SNHLY and CDR2 is FYNNEI. V lost 10 bases to trimming and J lost 8 bases; unmatched junction nucleotides: 7. The CDR3 is 12 amino acids. In DNA, the CDR3 is TGTGCCATCCCGACAGGGGGCTTCGGCTACACCTTC. It specifies CAIPTGGFGYTF. The whole variable domain, remainder taken from reference TRBV2 and TRBJ1-2, is EPEVTQTPSHQVTQMGQEVILRCVPISNHLYFYWYRQILGQKVEFLVSFYNNEISEKSEIFDDQFSVERPDGSNFTLKIRSTKLEDSAMYFCAIPTGGFGYTFGSGTRLTVV.

V and J are TRBV18 and TRBJ2-1, with D possibly TRBD2 on 6 matching bases. Trimming took 2 bases from V and 5 from J, leaving 13 bases between them. This CDR3 region has 15 residues. In germline, CDR1 is KGHSH, CDR2 LQKENI. The CDR3 nucleotides are TGTGCCAGCTCACCATCGAGCGGGCTACACAATGAGCAGTTCTTC. Protein: CASSPSSGLHNEQFF. The full variable domain, completed using reference TRBV18 and TRBJ2-1, is NAGVMQNPRHLVRRRGQEARLRCSPMKGHSHVYWYRQLPEEGLKFMVYLQKENIIDESGMPKERFSAEFPKEGPSILRIQQVVRGDSAAYFCASSPSSGLHNEQFFGPGTRLTVL.

The chain recombines TRBV5-6 with TRBJ2-7; a weak D match, TRBD2 (7 bases). The germline CDR1 and CDR2 sequences are SGHDT and YYEEEE. The CDR3 spans 13 residues. V was pared by 6 bases and J by 4 bases, with 14 bases between. CDR3 nucleotides: TGTGCCAGCAACCCAGGGGAGGGGTACGAGCAGTACTTC. Its protein product is CASNPGEGYEQYF.

The chain employs TRBV7-9 and TRBJ1-2; 7 bases agree with TRBD1. The J segment lost 0 bases and the V segment lost 5 bases, leaving 9 bases of the junction unmatched. Per germline, CDR1 SEHNR and CDR2 FQNEAQ (reference sequence). The CDR3 covers 16 residues. DNA of the CDR3: TGTGCCAGCAGCCCTTTAACAGGGGATTCTAACTATGGCTACACCTTC. This translates into CASSPLTGDSNYGYTF.

A single count supports this clone. This chain uses TRBV7-9 with TRBJ2-1; a possible D gene is TRBD1 (5 bases). V gave up 4 bases and J gave up 6 bases, with 19 bases separating them. Germline V gives CDR1 SEHNR, CDR2 FQNEAQ (reference sequence). The CDR3 spans 16 residues. DNA of the CDR3: TGTGCCAGCAGCTCGAGGTCGGCAGGGCAAGTCAATGAGCAGTTCTTC. Residues: CASSSRSAGQVNEQFF.

The rearrangement joins TRBV9 to TRBJ2-2; 7 bases are shared with TRBD2. Germline-derived CDR1 and CDR2 are SGDLS and YYNGEE. J lost 3 bases, V lost 0 bases, and 5 bases had no gene match. CDR3 length equals 16 residues. The CDR3 is CASSVGEGRDTGELFF. The CDR3, as DNA: TGTGCCAGCAGCGTAGGGGAGGGTCGGGACACCGGGGAGCTGTTTTTT. The whole variable domain, remainder taken from reference TRBV9 and TRBJ2-2, is DSGVTQTPKHLITATGQRVTLRCSPRSGDLSVYWYQQSLDQGLQFLIQYYNGEERAKGNILERFSAQQFPDLHSELNLSSLELGDSALYFCASSVGEGRDTGELFFGEGSRLTVL.

CDR3: CASSLNRDRGGPSGATNEKLFF. The DNA of the CDR3 is TGCGCCAGCAGCTTGAATAGGGACAGGGGTGGGCCCAGCGGCGCAACTAATGAAAAACTGTTTTTT. The chain couples TRBV5-1 to TRBJ1-4; 10 bases are shared with TRBD1. Germline V lookup: CDR1 SGHRS, CDR2 YFSETQ. Germline trimming cut 1 base from V and 0 bases from J; bases unmatched to any gene: 18. The CDR3 consists of 22 residues.

In nucleotides, the CDR3 is TGTGCCAGTAGTATGGGCCAGGCTGTGGATGATCAGCCCCAGCATTTT. Translated, it gives CASSMGQAVDDQPQHF. The chain links TRBV19 to TRBJ1-5; the D is unclear. Per the germline V gene, CDR1 is LNHDA and CDR2 is SQIVND (reference sequence). Trimming shortened V by 3 bases and J by 5 bases, and 17 bases separated the two germline ends. The CDR3 has 16 amino acids.

The chain has TRBV19 and TRBJ1-5; D ambiguous. With 7 bases removed from V and 4 bases from J, the gap between germline ends came to 20 bases. Germline V lookup: CDR1 LNHDA, CDR2 SQIVND (reference sequence). The CDR3 length is 16 residues. In DNA form, the CDR3 reads TGTGCCAGTACCTCTATAAGGGCAGATCATAATCAGCCCCAGCATTTT. It is translated as CASTSIRADHNQPQHF. Drawing the rest from reference TRBV19 and TRBJ1-5, the complete variable domain is DGGITQSPKYLFRKEGQNVTLSCEQNLNHDAMYWYRQDPGQGLRLIYYSQIVNDFQKGDIAEGYSVSREKKESFPLTVTSAQKNPTAFYLCASTSIRADHNQPQHFGDGTRLSIL.

The V call is TRBV6-6, the J call TRBJ2-7; 7 bases fit TRBD2. This CDR3 contains 14 residues. CDR1 is MNHNY, CDR2 SVGAGI, per germline (reference sequence). V shed 7 bases, J shed 3 bases, and the junction held 9 bases outside the gene matches. Here the CDR3 reads CASTESGGGYEQYF. The CDR3 DNA follows: TGTGCCAGCACCGAGTCGGGAGGAGGCTACGAGCAGTACTTC.

The rearrangement uses TRBV6-5 and TRBJ2-5; 10 positions match TRBD2. The germline V gene has CDR1 MNHEY and CDR2 SVGAGI. The CDR3 extends over 15 amino acids. With V trimmed by 9 bases and J by 5 bases, 12 bases remained unmatched. DNA of the CDR3: TGTGCCAGTCTGCCTAGCGGGGGAGGGTGGGAGACCCAGTACTTC. Translating it yields CASLPSGGGWETQYF.

This chain uses TRBV5-8 with TRBJ2-7; perhaps TRBD2 as D (6 bases). The V end was cut by 2 bases, the J end by 0 bases, with 9 bases between. This CDR3 has 14 residues. Germline loops: CDR1 SGHTS, CDR2 YDEGEE. In nucleotides, the CDR3 is TGTGCCAGCAGCTTTAGCGGTGACTCCTACGAGCAGTACTTC. It codes for CASSFSGDSYEQYF.

The count of this clone is one. The chain carries TRBV7-9 and TRBJ2-7; 10 bases map to TRBD2. The CDR3 has 18 amino acids. Germline loops: CDR1 SEHNR, CDR2 FQNEAQ (reference sequence). With V trimmed by 0 bases and J by 0 bases, 8 bases remained unmatched. The CDR3 region is CASSLAFGTSVSSYEQYF. The DNA for the CDR3 is TGTGCCAGCAGCTTAGCCTTCGGGACTAGCGTCTCCTCCTACGAGCAGTACTTC.

The V and J genes are TRBV2 and TRBJ1-1, with D possibly being TRBD1 (6 bases). Germline values: CDR1 SNHLY, CDR2 FYNNEI. Between the trimmed V and J ends, which lost 7 bases and 5 bases, there was a span of 14 bases. The CDR3 consists of 13 residues. As DNA, the CDR3 is TGTGCCAGCATGCTGGGGGCAGGTACTGAAGCTTTCTTT. Its protein is CASMLGAGTEAFF.

J is TRBJ2-1 and V is TRBV7-9; 7 bases map to TRBD2. V was clipped by 5 bases and J by 5 bases; unmatched bases: 12. The germline CDR1 and CDR2 sequences are SEHNR and FQNEAQ (reference sequence). This CDR3 is built from 16 residues. The CDR3 loop is CASSAPGLRRDNEQFF. The CDR3 DNA follows: TGTGCCAGCAGCGCTCCGGGACTACGAAGAGACAATGAGCAGTTCTTC. Complete variable domain (other parts from reference TRBV7-9 and TRBJ2-1): DTGVSQNPRHKITKRGQNVTFRCDPISEHNRLYWYRQTLGQGPEFLTYFQNEAQLEKSRLLSDRFSAERPKGSFSTLEIQRTEQGDSAMYLCASSAPGLRRDNEQFFGPGTRLTVL.

This chain joins TRBV2 and TRBJ2-3; 7 bases align to TRBD2. The germline V gene encodes CDR1 SNHLY and CDR2 FYNNEI. V was clipped by 6 bases and J by 1 base; unmatched bases: 7. CDR3 length: 15 amino acids. The CDR3 nucleotides read TGTGCCAGCAGGGAGCGGGGCTTACGCACAGATACGCAGTATTTT. The encoded protein is CASRERGLRTDTQYF.

In regard to this clone: Other DNA sequences in the same sample also yield this CDR3. The chain is built from TRBV27 and TRBJ1-2, with D perhaps TRBD1 (6 bases). The germline V and J ends were trimmed by 2 bases and 2 bases, with 6 bases remaining between them. The CDR3 runs to 13 residues. Germline V gene sequence: CDR1 MNHEY, CDR2 SMNVEV (reference sequence). CDR3 sequence reads: CASSLGGNYGYTF. The CDR3 region has the DNA TGTGCCAGCAGTTTAGGGGGCAACTATGGCTACACCTTC.

The V and J genes are TRBV7-9 and TRBJ1-5, with TRBD1 identical over 9 bases. The germline V gene has CDR1 SEHNR and CDR2 FQNEAQ (reference sequence). V trimming: 5 bases; J trimming: 6 bases; junction bases outside the gene matches: 11. The CDR3 totals 16 residues. CDR3 coding DNA: TGTGCCAGCAGCCCTGGACAGGGGTCTTCCCTTCAGCCCCAGCATTTT. As protein: CASSPGQGSSLQPQHF.

The rearrangement uses TRBV7-9 and TRBJ2-3, with no clear D. V was trimmed by 6 bases and J by 6 bases, leaving 10 bases between them. The germline V gene encodes CDR1 SEHNR and CDR2 FQNEAQ (reference sequence). The CDR3 totals 12 residues. The CDR3 sequence: CASRADIDTQYF. DNA of the CDR3: TGTGCCAGCAGGGCGGATATTGATACGCAGTATTTT.

This clone was detected once. V usage is TRBV5-4 and J usage is TRBJ1-3; D is unresolved. Trimming removed 4 bases at V and 3 bases at J, with 2 bases between. CDR3 length: 11 amino acids. Germline assignment: CDR1 SGHNT and CDR2 YYREEE (reference sequence). CDR3 protein: CASSDGNTIYF. The CDR3, as DNA: TGTGCCAGCAGCGATGGAAACACCATATATTTT.

CDR3 sequence (DNA): TGTGCCAGCAGAGACGGGGGAACCACAGATACGCAGTATTTT. Translated: CASRDGGTTDTQYF. The chain has TRBV5-4 and TRBJ2-3; maybe TRBD2 (6 bases). Trimming took off 5 bases at V and 2 bases at J, with 12 bases between the two ends. The CDR3 length is 14 residues. Per germline, CDR1 SGHNT and CDR2 YYREEE (reference sequence).

This clone has a single count. A read error is possible here, since a much larger clone lies one base away. The sample has other DNA sequences that encode this CDR3 too. The J gene is TRBJ1-4, the V gene TRBV30; D remains unclear. V was cut by 6 bases and J by 7 bases, with 15 bases left in between. CDR1 is GTSNPN and CDR2 is SVGIG in the germline V gene (reference sequence). CDR3 length equals 13 residues. Here the CDR3 DNA reads TGTGCCTGTTCGACGGGGAAAAGTGAAAAACTGTTTTTT. Encoded protein: CACSTGKSEKLFF.

The chain employs TRBV19 and TRBJ2-5; either TRBD1 or TRBD2 may fit D (5 bases each). CDR3 length: 15 amino acids. V lost 3 bases, J lost 0 bases, and 11 bases lay in between. In germline, CDR1 is LNHDA, CDR2 SQIVND (reference sequence). The CDR3 loop is CASSIGATNQETQYF. In DNA, the CDR3 is TGTGCCAGTAGTATCGGGGCGACCAACCAAGAGACCCAGTACTTC.

The J gene is TRBJ1-5, the V gene TRBV6-1; the D is unclear. Germline V gene data show CDR1 as MNHNS and CDR2 as SASEGT. Trimming stripped 2 bases from V and 6 bases from J, with 14 bases between. This CDR3 has 15 amino acids. DNA for the CDR3: TGTGCCAGCAGTGAATGGTACGGGCTAGGTCAGCCCCAGCATTTT. It yields the protein CASSEWYGLGQPQHF.

The genes are TRBV18 and TRBJ1-2; a possible D gene is TRBD1 (5 bases). The germline V and J ends were trimmed by 0 bases and 6 bases, with 14 bases remaining between them. The CDR3 extends over 15 amino acids. In germline, CDR1 is KGHSH, CDR2 LQKENI. CDR3 nucleotide sequence: TGTGCCAGCTCACCACCGGGGACGGCGGCGGATGGCTACACCTTC. Protein: CASSPPGTAADGYTF. Full variable domain (outside the CDR3, taken from reference TRBV18 and TRBJ1-2): NAGVMQNPRHLVRRRGQEARLRCSPMKGHSHVYWYRQLPEEGLKFMVYLQKENIIDESGMPKERFSAEFPKEGPSILRIQQVVRGDSAAYFCASSPPGTAADGYTFGSGTRLTVV.

The chain combines TRBV19 with TRBJ1-2; no reliable D call. The CDR3 runs to 13 residues. V lost 6 bases and J lost 5, with 13 bases in between. Germline V gene data show CDR1 as LNHDA and CDR2 as SQIVND (reference sequence). The DNA for the CDR3 is TGTGCCAGTAGCGTACTGGCGTATTATGGCTACACCTTC. This encodes CASSVLAYYGYTF.

This sequence joins TRBV10-1 and TRBJ2-5, with 8 positions matching TRBD2. J was trimmed by 2 bases and V by 6 bases; bases with no gene match: 8. Per germline, CDR1 WNHNN and CDR2 SYGVQD (reference sequence). The CDR3 is made up of 15 amino acids. This CDR3 is CASRTAGVRQETQYF. The CDR3 nucleotides read TGCGCCAGCAGGACAGCGGGAGTGAGGCAAGAGACCCAGTACTTC.

The chain has TRBV5-4 and TRBJ2-1; TRBD2 matches 10 bases. From germline, CDR1 is SGHNT and CDR2 YYREEE (reference sequence). CDR3 length: 16 residues. Losses at the gene ends were 2 bases for V and 10 bases for J; bases not matched to a gene: 12. CDR3: CASSFLSGGAKWEQFF. CDR3 sequence (DNA): TGTGCCAGCAGCTTCTTGAGCGGGGGGGCTAAATGGGAGCAGTTCTTC. Looking up the rest from reference TRBV5-4 and TRBJ2-1 gives the full variable domain: ETGVTQSPTHLIKTRGQQVTLRCSSQSGHNTVSWYQQALGQGPQFIFQYYREEENGRGNFPPRFSGLQFPNYSSELNVNALELDDSALYLCASSFLSGGAKWEQFFGPGTRLTVL.

This chain links TRBV27 with TRBJ1-3, with D unresolved. Germline assignment: CDR1 MNHEY and CDR2 SMNVEV (reference sequence). V lost 6 bases to trimming and J lost 0 bases, with 18 bases between them. The CDR3 is 17 residues long. The CDR3 protein is CASRPGRYELSGNTIYF. DNA of the CDR3: TGTGCCAGCAGGCCCGGGAGATACGAGCTCTCTGGAAACACCATATATTTT.